This is a list of T cell receptor beta chains from one sample in a study of T cells in Graves' hyperthyroidism and ophthalmopathy. TCRdb used MiXCR to reprocess the multiplex PCR reads, holding one entry per CDR3 protein. The sample contains around 500,000 distinct CDR3 sequences, 15% to 20% of which appear only once. The material sequenced was blood. These receptors all come from a woman aged 25 to 39 with Graves' ophthalmopathy. CDR3s include the opening cysteine and the closing phenylalanine or tryptophan. The order of the fields is clone size, J gene, V gene, D gene, CDR3 protein, CDR3 DNA. A D gene is named only where the DNA matches it firmly. Expanded clones get a size class; other rows say once, few or many, or leave the size out.

. TRBJ2-7 TRBV7-6 TRBD2 CASSLLSDGGTSDEQYF TGTGCCAGCAGCTTATTGAGCGACGGCGGGACTAGCGACGAGCAGTACTTC
many TRBJ1-1 TRBV12-3/TRBV12-4 TRBD1 CASSMRQGRTNTEAFF TGTGCCAGCAGTATGAGACAGGGTAGGACGAACACTGAAGCTTTCTTT
many TRBJ2-7 TRBV3-1 . CASSRGPAEQYF TGTGCCAGCAGCCGGGGACCAGCGGAGCAGTACTTC
. TRBJ1-2 TRBV6-1 . CASSEARGSYGYTF TGTGCCAGCAGTGAAGCAAGAGGGTCCTATGGCTACACCTTC
many TRBJ2-1 TRBV28 . CASTSRDEQFF TGTGCCAGCACCTCGAGGGATGAGCAGTTCTTC
. TRBJ2-3 TRBV7-9 TRBD2 CASSPSGLVPDTQYF TGTGCCAGCAGCCCCTCTGGACTAGTACCAGATACGCAGTATTTT
many TRBJ2-5 TRBV10-1 TRBD2 CASSVGSGTQETQYF TGCGCCAGCAGTGTAGGTAGCGGGACCCAAGAGACCCAGTACTTC
. TRBJ2-1 TRBV2 TRBD2 CASSDGTSGSNEQSF TGTGCCAGCAGTGATGGGACTAGCGGGAGTAATGAGCAGTCCTTC
. TRBJ2-6 TRBV9 . CASAHRSSSGANVLTF TGTGCCAGCGCCCACAGGAGTTCCTCTGGGGCCAACGTCCTGACTTTC
. TRBJ1-2 TRBV29-1 . CSVEDNTPGYTF TGCAGCGTTGAAGATAACACACCTGGCTACACCTTC
few TRBJ2-1 TRBV20-1 . CSARGTGPRSNEQFF TGCAGTGCTAGAGGGACCGGGCCCCGTAGCAATGAGCAGTTCTTC
. TRBJ1-5 TRBV30 TRBD1 CAWSLGQSNQPQHF TGTGCCTGGAGTTTGGGACAGAGTAATCAGCCCCAGCATTTT
few TRBJ2-3 TRBV5-4 . CASSPGTPRLSTDTQYF TGTGCCAGCAGCCCCGGGACTCCGAGACTTAGCACAGATACGCAGTATTTT
few TRBJ2-7 TRBV25-1 TRBD1 CASSTRTGQQYF TGTGCCAGCAGTACCCGGACAGGCCAGCAGTACTTC
many TRBJ2-1 TRBV28 TRBD2 CASSEREAQFF TGTGCCAGCAGTGAGCGGGAAGCGCAGTTCTTC
. TRBJ2-2 TRBV5-4 TRBD2 CASSLMLLAGEPGPGELFF TGTGCCAGCAGCTTGATGCTCCTAGCGGGAGAGCCGGGCCCCGGGGAGCTGTTTTTT
many TRBJ2-7 TRBV28 . CASSWTRTGEQYF TGTGCCAGCAGTTGGACCCGAACGGGGGAGCAGTACTTC
many TRBJ1-1 TRBV7-8 . CASSSGTLNGDTEAFF TGTGCCAGCAGCTCCGGGACACTAAACGGGGACACTGAAGCTTTCTTT
few TRBJ2-5 TRBV15 . CATSRGREIQETQYF TGTGCCACCAGCAGAGGACGGGAAATTCAAGAGACCCAGTACTTC
few TRBJ1-2 TRBV7-2 . CASSSEAGLGGYTF TGTGCCAGCAGCTCCGAGGCAGGGTTGGGTGGCTACACCTTC
many TRBJ1-2 TRBV3-1 . CASSPSPGVGYTF TGTGCCAGCAGCCCGTCGCCAGGGGTTGGCTACACCTTC
many TRBJ2-7 TRBV7-2 . CASSFWRPPYEQYF TGTGCCAGCAGCTTTTGGAGGCCCCCCTACGAGCAGTACTTC
. TRBJ1-3 TRBV7-9 . CASSLEGGSSGNTIYF TGTGCCAGCAGCTTAGAAGGAGGGTCCTCTGGAAACACCATATATTTT
few TRBJ2-7 TRBV27 . CASSRTINYEQYF TGTGCCAGCAGCCGGACTATAAATTACGAGCAGTACTTC
. TRBJ2-2 TRBV3-1 TRBD2 CASSQGRGAGELFF TGTGCCAGCAGCCAAGGGCGGGGGGCCGGGGAGCTGTTTTTT
many TRBJ2-3 TRBV28 TRBD2 CASSPGLAGIADTQYF TGTGCCAGCAGTCCCGGACTAGCGGGTATCGCAGATACGCAGTATTTT
. TRBJ1-1 TRBV18 TRBD1 CASSADRVRTEAFF TGTGCCAGCTCAGCCGACAGGGTTCGAACTGAAGCTTTCTTT
few TRBJ2-5 TRBV18 . CANSAQETQYF TGTGCCAACTCAGCGCAAGAGACCCAGTACTTC
few TRBJ2-2 TRBV6-2/TRBV6-3 TRBD2 CASNLESTSGPNTGELSF TGTGCCAGCAACCTGGAATCGACTAGCGGTCCGAACACCGGGGAGCTGTCTTTT
. TRBJ2-3 TRBV20-1 . CSARDGTTGLDTRYF TGCAGTGCTAGGGACGGGACTACAGGGTTGGATACGCGGTATTTT
many TRBJ2-1 TRBV18 . CASSPQRAGWDEQFF TGTGCCAGCTCACCCCAAAGAGCAGGGTGGGATGAGCAGTTCTTC
few TRBJ2-1 TRBV27 TRBD2 CASSMAGVNEQFF TGTGCCAGCAGTATGGCGGGAGTCAATGAGCAGTTCTTC
few TRBJ2-7 TRBV6-4 . CAGSTGLFSEQYF TGTGCCGGCAGTACAGGGCTTTTTTCCGAGCAGTACTTC
. TRBJ2-3 TRBV5-6 . CASSQERGRRTALRTDTQYF TGCGCCAGCAGCCAAGAACGGGGCCGCCGCACCGCACTTCGCACAGATACGCAGTATTTT
few TRBJ1-5 TRBV6-2/TRBV6-3 . CASKQGYQPQHF TGTGCCAGCAAGCAGGGGTATCAGCCCCAGCATTTT
few TRBJ1-2 TRBV28 . CASSPPLYGEYGYTF TGTGCCAGCAGTCCCCCCCTGTATGGGGAATATGGCTACACCTTC
. TRBJ2-3 TRBV10-2 . CASSSVRDTQYF TGCGCCAGCAGCAGCGTGAGGGATACGCAGTATTTT
. TRBJ2-3 TRBV7-2 TRBD1 CASSTWTGRDTQYF TGTGCCAGCAGCACCTGGACAGGGCGCGATACGCAGTATTTT
many TRBJ1-2 TRBV5-1 TRBD1 CASSTDRGLGYTF TGCGCCAGCAGCACGGACAGGGGGCTTGGCTACACCTTC
many TRBJ2-1 TRBV11-2 . CASRSSGSNEQFF TGTGCCAGCAGATCCAGCGGGTCAAATGAGCAGTTCTTC
. TRBJ2-5 TRBV20-1 TRBD2 CSWSSGSSLYQETQYF TGCAGCTGGTCTAGCGGGAGTTCTTTGTACCAAGAGACCCAGTACTTC
. TRBJ1-1 TRBV6-1 . CATNHRKGRTEAFF TGTGCCACCAACCATAGAAAAGGGAGGACTGAAGCTTTCTTT
many TRBJ2-7 TRBV20-1 . CSARGGALYEQYF TGCAGTGCTAGGGGCGGGGCCCTCTACGAGCAGTACTTC
. TRBJ1-4 TRBV4-3 . CASSQDSRNNEKLFF TGCGCCAGCAGCCAAGATTCCAGAAATAATGAAAAACTGTTTTTT
many TRBJ2-2 TRBV11-3 TRBD1 CASSLGFRGLDTGELFF TGTGCCAGCAGCTTAGGATTCAGGGGGCTAGACACCGGGGAGCTGTTTTTT
many TRBJ2-7 TRBV7-2 TRBD2 CASSFKAGSEQYF TGTGCCAGCAGCTTTAAAGCGGGAAGCGAGCAGTACTTC
. TRBJ2-2 TRBV19 . CASSGAGRGELFF TGTGCCAGTAGTGGAGCGGGCCGGGGGGAGCTGTTTTTT
many TRBJ2-7 TRBV29-1 . CSVGEGVPSYEQYF TGCAGCGTTGGAGAGGGAGTCCCTTCCTACGAGCAGTACTTC
many TRBJ2-3 TRBV6-5 . CASSYGGGADTQYF TGTGCCAGCAGTTACGGAGGTGGGGCAGATACGCAGTATTTT
. TRBJ2-3 TRBV24-1 . CATSDPGPGADTQYF TGTGCCACCAGTGATCCGGGCCCTGGGGCAGATACGCAGTATTTT
few TRBJ2-1 TRBV5-4 . CASSFPGRSYNEQFF TGTGCCAGCAGCTTCCCGGGACGGAGCTACAATGAGCAGTTCTTC
. TRBJ2-1 TRBV9 . CASTQGLAVREQFF TGTGCCAGCACCCAGGGACTTGCCGTGAGGGAGCAGTTCTTC
many TRBJ1-2 TRBV12-3/TRBV12-4 . CASSFEGLYGYTF TGTGCCAGCAGTTTCGAGGGCCTCTATGGCTACACCTTC
. TRBJ1-2 TRBV5-6 . CAGSALGSRGTSNYGYTF TGTGCCGGCAGCGCTTTGGGGTCCCGGGGGACCTCGAACTACGGCTACACCTTC
. TRBJ2-1 TRBV5-6 . CASSSGHTYEQFF TGTGCCAGCAGCTCGGGACACACCTACGAGCAGTTCTTC
. TRBJ2-1 TRBV28 TRBD2 CASSLSWTSSGEQFF TGTGCCAGCAGTTTATCTTGGACTAGCTCTGGTGAGCAGTTCTTC
few TRBJ2-1 TRBV18 . CASSGRVPGQNNEQFF TGTGCCAGCTCAGGTAGGGTTCCCGGACAAAACAATGAGCAGTTCTTC